Below, 25 T cell receptor beta chains from the same sample are listed, as sequenced in a study of CD8+ T cells in alopecia areata. Extracted RNA was reverse transcribed into cDNA, the sequencing template. Sequencing used immunoSEQ multiplex PCR; TCRdb keeps in-frame clones, though not all of them. In the table there are roughly 200,000 clones, approximately 55% of which are singletons. The sample's treatment: oral pan-JAK inhibitor, 5-10 mg twice daily. Specimen: CD8+ T cells sorted from blood, collected at week 24, from a patient treated with tofacitinib. Source of these receptors: a human donor with alopecia areata.

This clone was seen only a few times. In DNA form, the CDR3 reads TGCGCCAGCAGCCTACGAGCGGGGGATTCCTACGAGCAGTACTTC. Translated, it gives CASSLRAGDSYEQYF. This sequence joins TRBV5-1 and TRBJ2-7, with 8 bases that match TRBD2. The junction had 7 bases not matched to a gene; V was cut back by 4 bases and J by 1 base. The CDR3 is 15 residues long. CDR1 SGHRS and CDR2 YFSETQ come from the germline V gene.

The chain is built from TRBV6-5 and TRBJ2-7; 7 bases are shared with TRBD1. This CDR3 has 14 residues. CDR1 MNHEY and CDR2 SVGAGI come from the germline V gene. The V and J ends lost 0 bases and 6 bases, in that order; junction bases with no gene match: 5. CDR3 DNA sequence: TGTGCCAGCAGTTACTCCGACAGGGCCAGCGAGCAGTACTTC. As protein: CASSYSDRASEQYF.

About this clone itself: Within the sample, other DNA sequences also encode this same CDR3. The genes are TRBV30 and TRBJ1-2; perhaps TRBD1 as D (5 bases). The CDR3 sequence is 12 residues long. The germline V gene encodes CDR1 GTSNPN and CDR2 SVGIG (reference sequence). V lost 1 base and J 2 bases, leaving 5 bases between the germline ends. CDR3 nucleotides: TGTGCCTGGAGTGCAGGGAACTATGGCTACACCTTC. This gives the protein CAWSAGNYGYTF.

The table lists this clone with a count of one. The V call is TRBV30, the J call TRBJ2-2; no firm D call. The V end lost 0 bases, the J end lost 7 bases, and 6 bases lay between the germline ends. This CDR3 is built from 12 residues. Germline-derived CDR1 and CDR2 are GTSNPN and SVGIG (reference sequence). Written as DNA, the CDR3 is TGTGCCTGGAGTGTATTGGGCGGGGAGCTGTTTTTT. This sequence encodes CAWSVLGGELFF.

This clone was counted only a few times. The chain is built from TRBV4-3 and TRBJ1-1; D might be TRBD1 (5 bases). V lost 3 bases and J 3 bases, leaving 14 bases between the germline ends. CDR1 and CDR2 (germline): LGHNA, YSLEER. The CDR3 length is 15 residues. The CDR3 loop reads CASSQDPDSYTEAFF. The CDR3 nucleotides are TGCGCCAGCAGCCAGGACCCCGACAGTTACACTGAAGCTTTCTTT.

The V call is TRBV2, the J call TRBJ2-3; D ambiguous. The length of the CDR3 is 16 residues. Per germline, CDR1 SNHLY and CDR2 FYNNEI. Trimming shortened V by 3 bases and J by 4 bases, and 17 bases separated the two germline ends. CDR3 region: CASSDPRSPFPDTQYF. The CDR3, as DNA: TGTGCCAGCAGTGACCCTAGATCCCCCTTCCCAGATACGCAGTATTTT. Supplemented by reference TRBV2 and TRBJ2-3, the full variable domain reads EPEVTQTPSHQVTQMGQEVILRCVPISNHLYFYWYRQILGQKVEFLVSFYNNEISEKSEIFDDQFSVERPDGSNFTLKIRSTKLEDSAMYFCASSDPRSPFPDTQYFGPGTRLTVL.

The chain uses TRBV4-3 and TRBJ2-3; 8 bases line up with TRBD2. Germline CDR1 reads LGHNA; CDR2 reads YSLEER. V was clipped by 3 bases and J by 6 bases; unmatched bases: 14. The CDR3 sequence is 17 residues long. Here the CDR3 reads CASSHGTLGTSTDTQYF. DNA for the CDR3: TGCGCCAGCAGCCATGGAACGTTGGGGACTAGTACCGATACGCAGTATTTT.

The chain couples TRBV10-3 to TRBJ1-6, with a tentative D call TRBD1 (5 bases). Germline lookup yields CDR1 ENHRY and CDR2 SYGVKD. V was trimmed by 3 bases and J by 5 bases, leaving 8 bases between them. This CDR3 has 14 amino acids. The DNA of the CDR3 is TGTGCCATCAGTGATCAGGGAAATAATTCACCCCTCCACTTT. This codes for CAISDQGNNSPLHF.

This chain uses TRBV5-6 with TRBJ2-1; D remains unclear. CDR3 length equals 13 residues. V was pared by 6 bases and J by 8 bases, with 15 bases between. Per germline, CDR1 SGHDT and CDR2 YYEEEE. For the CDR3, the DNA is TGTGCCAGCAAGAAGGGTTACGAGGATGAGCAGTTCTTC. Protein: CASKKGYEDEQFF.

Here the CDR3 DNA reads TGTGCCAGCAGCTTAGAGGGCCGCGTGCAAGATACGCAGTATTTT. Protein: CASSLEGRVQDTQYF. The chain employs TRBV11-2 and TRBJ2-3, with unresolved D. Germline CDR1 is SGHAT and CDR2 is FQNNGV. V lost 0 bases, J lost 5 bases, and 12 bases lay in between. The CDR3 loop spans 15 amino acids.

This clone was seen more than once but under ten times. The chain links TRBV5-5 to TRBJ2-1; D is undetermined. Trimming removed 6 bases from V and 0 bases from J, with 10 bases in between. This CDR3 has 14 amino acids. Germline lookup yields CDR1 SGHKS and CDR2 YYEKEE (reference sequence). Here the CDR3 DNA reads TGTGCCAGCACCTACCCGAGCTCCTACAATGAGCAGTTCTTC. Translating gives CASTYPSSYNEQFF.

The chain employs TRBV30 and TRBJ2-3; weak D call: TRBD2 (5 bases). The CDR3 loop spans 12 amino acids. The V end was cut by 2 bases, the J end by 5 bases, with 8 bases between. Germline V gene lookup returns CDR1 GTSNPN and CDR2 SVGIG (reference sequence). The CDR3 DNA sequence: TGTGCCTGGAGTTATCGGGGAGATACGCAGTATTTT. Its translation is CAWSYRGDTQYF. The complete variable domain, with remaining parts taken from reference TRBV30 and TRBJ2-3, reads SQTIHQWPATLVQPVGSPLSLECTVEGTSNPNLYWYRQAAGRGLQLLFYSVGIGQISSEVPQNLSASRPQDRQFILSSKKLLLSDSGFYLCAWSYRGDTQYFGPGTRLTVL.

V usage is TRBV30 and J usage is TRBJ2-7, with TRBD1 matching over 11 bases. The CDR3 has 13 residues. Germline V gene sequence: CDR1 GTSNPN, CDR2 SVGIG (reference sequence). The trim removed 3 bases at V and 6 bases at J, leaving 4 bases unmatched. DNA of the CDR3: TGTGCCTGGAGCACCGGGACAGGGGGCGAGCAGTACTTC. Its translation is CAWSTGTGGEQYF.

This chain links TRBV11-3 with TRBJ1-2; tentative D call: TRBD1 (5 bases). Germline assignment: CDR1 SGHNT and CDR2 YENEEA. This CDR3 spans 15 amino acids. V lost 1 base, J lost 2 bases, and 11 bases lay in between. CDR3 amino acids: CASSLAGRANYGYTF. As DNA, the CDR3 is TGTGCCAGCAGCTTAGCGGGCAGGGCAAACTATGGCTACACCTTC.

V and J are TRBV2 and TRBJ2-5; D is unclear. Germline values: CDR1 SNHLY, CDR2 FYNNEI. The CDR3 covers 12 residues. V lost 7 bases and J 7 bases, leaving 13 bases between the germline ends. CDR3 residues: CASKYSDRTQYF. Written as DNA, the CDR3 is TGTGCCAGCAAATACAGTGATCGGACCCAGTACTTC.

A few counts support this clone. V gene TRBV19 combines with J gene TRBJ2-1; no definite D call. Deletions cut 3 bases from V and 4 bases from J, with 4 bases between. CDR1 and CDR2 from the germline V gene are LNHDA and SQIVND (reference sequence). This CDR3 spans 12 amino acids. In DNA form, the CDR3 reads TGTGCCAGTAGTATCGGATACAATGAGCAGTTCTTC. Translation: CASSIGYNEQFF.

The chain combines TRBV4-1 with TRBJ2-7, with 7 bases that match TRBD1. The J segment lost 0 bases and the V segment lost 2 bases, leaving 4 bases of the junction unmatched. Germline V gene data show CDR1 as MGHRA and CDR2 as YSYEKL. This CDR3 is 15 amino acids long. CDR3 region: CASSQTTGDSYEQYF. In DNA, the CDR3 is TGCGCCAGCAGCCAAACAACAGGGGACTCCTACGAGCAGTACTTC.

Notes on this clone: Relative to the germline gene, one junction end is altered; a read error may explain this. The chain is built from TRBV20-1 and TRBJ1-2; weak D call: TRBD1 (5 bases). The CDR3 covers 9 residues. Germline V CDR1 and CDR2: DFQATT, SNEGSKA (reference sequence). In DNA, the CDR3 is TGCAGTGCTAGAGATTGGGGCCCCTTC. This translates into CSARDWGPF.

This clone was detected only a few times. The chain employs TRBV19 and TRBJ1-1; TRBD1 aligns across 8 bases. CDR1 LNHDA and CDR2 SQIVND come from the germline V gene (reference sequence). The CDR3 has 15 amino acids. The junction had 12 bases not matched to a gene; V was cut back by 5 bases and J by 7 bases. The DNA for the CDR3 is TGTGCCAGTAGTGTATCCCCGGGACAGGTGAATGAAGCTTTCTTT. This codes for CASSVSPGQVNEAFF.

This clone was seen just once. This chain connects TRBV28 to TRBJ1-2; D is possibly TRBD1 (5 bases). The CDR3 sequence is 17 residues long. Trimming cost V 5 bases and J 5 bases, with 24 bases left between them. Germline V gives CDR1 MDHEN, CDR2 SYDVKM. CDR3 loop: CASSLIRDGEEVYGYTF. For the CDR3, the DNA is TGTGCCAGCAGTCTTATTCGGGACGGCGAGGAGGTGTATGGCTACACCTTC.

The chain combines TRBV29-1 with TRBJ2-1, with D hard to call. Germline V lookup: CDR1 SQVTM, CDR2 ANQGSEA. The CDR3 totals 12 residues. V lost 3 bases to trimming and J lost 11 bases, with 14 bases between them. The DNA of the CDR3 is TGCAGCGTTGAGGGTGGGCAGGCGAAGCAGTTCTTC. This translates into CSVEGGQAKQFF.

The V gene is TRBV4-1, the J gene TRBJ1-2; D gene ambiguous. The V end lost 5 bases, the J end lost 8 bases, and 21 bases lay between the germline ends. Germline V gives CDR1 MGHRA, CDR2 YSYEKL. The length of the CDR3 is 15 residues. In DNA, the CDR3 is TGCGCCAGCAGCTTTCGGACGGATCCCATGGTAGGCTACACCTTC. Protein sequence: CASSFRTDPMVGYTF.

With respect to this clone: Other DNA variants within this sample encode the same CDR3. The chain links TRBV13 to TRBJ2-7; the D is unclear. In germline, CDR1 is PRHDT, CDR2 FYEKMQ (reference sequence). This CDR3 is built from 13 residues. Trimming took 0 bases from V and 1 from J, leaving 4 bases between them. This CDR3 reads CASSLGVSYEQYF. The CDR3 nucleotides are TGTGCCAGCAGCTTAGGAGTGTCCTACGAGCAGTACTTC. Based on the CDR3 plus reference TRBV13 and TRBJ2-7, the full variable domain is AAGVIQSPRHLIKEKRETATLKCYPIPRHDTVYWYQQGPGQDPQFLISFYEKMQSDKGSIPDRFSAQQFSDYHSELNMSSLELGDSALYFCASSLGVSYEQYFGPGTRLTVT.

The V and J genes are TRBV4-3 and TRBJ1-1, with a tentative D call TRBD1 (5 bases). Trimming stripped 4 bases from V and 1 base from J, with 10 bases between. CDR3 length: 14 residues. Germline-derived CDR1 and CDR2 are LGHNA and YSLEER. Written as DNA, the CDR3 is TGCGCCAGCAGCCCGAGTCAGGGGAACACTGAAGCTTTCTTT. This gives the protein CASSPSQGNTEAFF.

The rearrangement joins TRBV19 to TRBJ2-2; D is perhaps TRBD1 (6 bases). The V end was cut by 5 bases, the J end by 7 bases, with 20 bases between. This CDR3 is built from 16 residues. Looked up from germline, CDR1 is LNHDA and CDR2 is SQIVND (reference sequence). The CDR3 nucleotides read TGTGCCAGTAGTTCTCGACAGGACCTGCAAAGCGGGGAGCTGTTTTTT. Amino acids: CASSSRQDLQSGELFF.